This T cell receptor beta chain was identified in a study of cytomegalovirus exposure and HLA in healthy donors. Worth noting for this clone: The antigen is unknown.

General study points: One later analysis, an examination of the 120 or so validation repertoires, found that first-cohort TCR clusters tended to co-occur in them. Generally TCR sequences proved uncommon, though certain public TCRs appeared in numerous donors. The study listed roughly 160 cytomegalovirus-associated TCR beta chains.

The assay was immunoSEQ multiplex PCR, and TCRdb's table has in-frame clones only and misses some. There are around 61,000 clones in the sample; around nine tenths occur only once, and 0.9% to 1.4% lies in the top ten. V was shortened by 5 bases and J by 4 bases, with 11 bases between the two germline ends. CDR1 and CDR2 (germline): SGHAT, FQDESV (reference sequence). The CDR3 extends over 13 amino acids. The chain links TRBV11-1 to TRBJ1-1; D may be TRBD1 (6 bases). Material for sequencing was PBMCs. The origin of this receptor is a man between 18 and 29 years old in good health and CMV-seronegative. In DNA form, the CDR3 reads TGTGCCAGCAGCATTCAGGGGTTCACTGAAGCTTTCTTT. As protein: CASSIQGFTEAFF. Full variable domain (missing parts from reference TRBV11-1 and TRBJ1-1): EAEVAQSPRYKITEKSQAVAFWCDPISGHATLYWYRQILGQGPELLVQFQDESVVDDSQLPKDRFSAERLKGVDSTLKIQPAELGDSAMYLCASSIQGFTEAFFGQGTRLTVV.